Below, one T cell receptor beta chain is given with its context. TCRdb's table, derived via immunoSEQ multiplex PCR, lists solely in-frame clones and lacks some. The sample lists fewer than 150,000 clones, 75% to 90% occurring once. This sample was included in a study of blood T cell repertoires in COVID-19. This CDR3 is built from 13 residues. The V gene lost 5 bases and the J gene lost 8 bases, with 12 bases spanning the gap. The germline V gene has CDR1 MNHEY and CDR2 SMNVEV (reference sequence). This chain links TRBV27 with TRBJ1-4; no clear D. The receptor was derived from a man aged 30-40 years who had recovered from COVID-19. Sequenced sample: PBMCs or T cells enriched from blood (not recorded which). CDR3 residues: CASSPYMEEKLFF. The CDR3 DNA sequence: TGTGCCAGCAGTCCGTACATGGAGGAAAAACTGTTTTTT.